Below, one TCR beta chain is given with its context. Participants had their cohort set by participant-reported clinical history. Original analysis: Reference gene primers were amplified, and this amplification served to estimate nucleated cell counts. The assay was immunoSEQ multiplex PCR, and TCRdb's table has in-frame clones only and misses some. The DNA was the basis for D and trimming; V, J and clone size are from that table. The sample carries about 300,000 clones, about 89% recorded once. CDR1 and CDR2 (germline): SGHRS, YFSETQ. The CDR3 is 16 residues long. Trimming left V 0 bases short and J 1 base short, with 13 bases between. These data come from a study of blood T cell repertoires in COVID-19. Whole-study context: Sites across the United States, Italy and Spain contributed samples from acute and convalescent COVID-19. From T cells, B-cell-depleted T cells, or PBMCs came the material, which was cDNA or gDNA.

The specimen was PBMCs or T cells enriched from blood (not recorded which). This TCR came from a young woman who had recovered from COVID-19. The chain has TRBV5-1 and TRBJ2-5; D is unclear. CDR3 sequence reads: CASSLGAWSAQETQYF. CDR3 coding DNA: TGCGCCAGCAGCTTGGGAGCATGGAGTGCCCAAGAGACCCAGTACTTC.